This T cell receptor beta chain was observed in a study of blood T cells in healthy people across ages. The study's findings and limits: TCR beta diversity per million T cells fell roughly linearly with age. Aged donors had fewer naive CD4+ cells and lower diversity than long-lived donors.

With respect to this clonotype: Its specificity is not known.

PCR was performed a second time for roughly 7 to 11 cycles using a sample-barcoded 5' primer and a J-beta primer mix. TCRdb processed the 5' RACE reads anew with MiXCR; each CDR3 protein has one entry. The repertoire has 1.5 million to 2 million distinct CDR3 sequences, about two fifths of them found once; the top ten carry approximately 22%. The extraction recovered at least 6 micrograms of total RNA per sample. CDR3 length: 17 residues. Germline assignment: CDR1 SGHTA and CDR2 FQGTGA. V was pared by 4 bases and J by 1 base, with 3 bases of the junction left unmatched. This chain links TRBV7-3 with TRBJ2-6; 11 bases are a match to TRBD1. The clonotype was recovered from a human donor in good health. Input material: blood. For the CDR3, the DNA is TGTGCCAGCAGCTGGACAGGGGGCGCATCTGGGGCCAACGTCCTGACTTTC. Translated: CASSWTGGASGANVLTF.